This is a list of T cell receptor beta chains from one sample in a study of T cell repertoires in cytomegalovirus infection. TCRdb redid the calling of the reads with MiXCR, one entry per CDR3 protein. The table shows 350,000 to 400,000 distinct CDR3 sequences, with approximately 30% occurring only once. The antigens these receptors bind are not known. The sequenced sample was cultured PBMCs, obtained from culture after CMV antigen stimulation. These receptors were collected from a human donor in good health (CMV status not recorded). Some clones in this sample may be carry-over from other donors' samples. The CDR3 runs from the conserved cysteine through the conserved F or W. A D gene is named only where the DNA matches it firmly. Not all rows give a size; the values are once, few, many and, for expanded clones, a class.

TRBV29-1	TRBJ2-5	.	TRBD2	TGCAGCGTTGAACTAGCGGGAGAGACCCAGTACTTC	CSVELAGETQYF
TRBV29-1	TRBJ2-2	.	TRBD2	TGCAGCGGGGGACTAGCGGGAGCCGGGGAGCTGTTTTTT	CSGGLAGAGELFF
TRBV5-5	TRBJ2-1	.	TRBD2	TGTGCCAGCAGCTCCGGGACTAGCGGGAGGGGGTACAATGAGCAGTTCTTC	CASSSGTSGRGYNEQFF
TRBV12-5	TRBJ1-5	many	TRBD1	TGTGCTAGTGGTTTGGTACGCCTACAGGGGGCCGGGATCAATCAGCCCCAGCATTTT	CASGLVRLQGAGINQPQHF
TRBV7-2	TRBJ1-2	few	.	TGTGCCAGCAGCTTGGGAATGCTTAACTATGGCTACACCTTC	CASSLGMLNYGYTF
TRBV7-1	TRBJ2-1	.	TRBD2	TGTGCCAGCAGCCCTAGGGTAGCGGGAGGGCCATCCGTCCACAATGAGCAGTTCTTC	CASSPRVAGGPSVHNEQFF
TRBV27	TRBJ2-7	few	.	TGTGCCAGCAGTTCGGGCAGCGCGTCGAGTTACGAGCAGTACTTC	CASSSGSASSYEQYF
TRBV14	TRBJ1-6	.	.	TGTGCCAGCAGCCAGAGGGCACTAGGGTCACCCCTCCACTTT	CASSQRALGSPLHF
TRBV7-2	TRBJ2-7	many	.	TGTGCCAGCAGCCCTAGGCGAAAGTCCTACGAGCAGTACTTC	CASSPRRKSYEQYF
TRBV2	TRBJ2-2	.	TRBD2	TGTGCCAGCCAACCAACTCAAGCGGGAACCGGGGAGCTGTTTTTT	CASQPTQAGTGELFF
TRBV29-1	TRBJ1-1	.	TRBD1	TGCAGCGTCGGACGGGACAGGGCAGAAGCTTTCTTT	CSVGRDRAEAFF
TRBV11-3	TRBJ2-1	few	.	TGTGCCAGCAGCTTAGGGCAGGGGAGCGGCAATGAGCAGTTCTTC	CASSLGQGSGNEQFF
TRBV10-3	TRBJ2-3	few	.	TGTGCCATCAGTGAGTCTGAGGTGGGATTGACTCTCACAGATACGCAGTATTTT	CAISESEVGLTLTDTQYF
TRBV7-9	TRBJ2-3	.	TRBD2	TGTGCCAGCAGCTTAGCCTCTAGCGGCTACCACGATACGCAGTATTTT	CASSLASSGYHDTQYF
TRBV6-1	TRBJ2-5	many	.	TGTGCCAGCAGTCAAAGGAGGGGACCGGCCTATCTAGAGACCCAGTACTTC	CASSQRRGPAYLETQYF